The 21 T cell receptor beta chains below all came from one sample that was sequenced in a study of technical replicates of blood from a few donors. Sequencing was performed with immunoSEQ multiplex PCR; in TCRdb, only in-frame clones are kept and a portion is missing. Here the sample spans about 56,000 clones, just over 90% being singletons. The specimen was PBMCs. The receptors originated from a human donor in good health. Some clones in this sample may be carry-over from other donors' samples.

The chain employs TRBV5-1 and TRBJ2-1, with 13 bases that match TRBD2. In germline, CDR1 is SGHRS, CDR2 YFSETQ. The trim removed 4 bases at V and 4 bases at J, leaving 8 bases unmatched. The CDR3 spans 17 residues. The CDR3 reads CASSPSALAGGYNEQFF. CDR3 nucleotide sequence: TGCGCCAGCAGCCCCTCTGCACTAGCGGGGGGGTACAATGAGCAGTTCTTC.

The V and J genes are TRBV11-2 and TRBJ2-5; 8 bases are shared with TRBD2. Germline CDR1 reads SGHAT; CDR2 reads FQNNGV. This CDR3 spans 14 amino acids. The V gene end was trimmed by 3 bases and the J gene end by 5 bases; junction bases not matched to a gene: 5. CDR3: CASSFGGARETQYF. CDR3 DNA sequence: TGTGCCAGCAGCTTCGGGGGGGCGAGGGAGACCCAGTACTTC.

This clone was observed a handful of times. This rearrangement joins TRBV4-2 to TRBJ1-2; 7 bases agree with TRBD1. The CDR3 is 17 amino acids. The V segment lost 3 bases and the J segment 2 bases; nucleotides outside the gene matches: 12. Germline-derived CDR1 and CDR2 are LGHNA and YNFKEQ. CDR3 sequence: CASSHGNPRDRNYGYTF. CDR3 coding DNA: TGTGCCAGCAGCCACGGCAACCCCCGGGACAGAAACTATGGCTACACCTTC.

A single count supports this clone. The J gene is TRBJ2-1, the V gene TRBV7-6, with TRBD1 matching over 8 bases. The CDR3 runs to 16 residues. The V segment lost 3 bases and the J segment 2 bases; nucleotides outside the gene matches: 6. Germline loops: CDR1 SGHVS, CDR2 FNYEAQ. The CDR3 nucleotides are TGTGCCAGCAGCTTTGGTACAGGGGGGCCCTACAATGAGCAGTTCTTC. It yields the protein CASSFGTGGPYNEQFF. Supplemented by reference TRBV7-6 and TRBJ2-1, the full variable domain reads GAGVSQSPRYKVTKRGQDVALRCDPISGHVSLYWYRQALGQGPEFLTYFNYEAQQDKSGLPNDRFSAERPEGSISTLTIQRTEQRDSAMYRCASSFGTGGPYNEQFFGPGTRLTVL.

The gene calls are TRBV2 and TRBJ2-7; tentative D call: TRBD2 (6 bases). V shed 7 bases and J shed 3 bases, with 16 bases lying between them. CDR1 and CDR2 from the germline V gene are SNHLY and FYNNEI. The CDR3 contains 14 residues. Here the CDR3 DNA reads TGTGCCAGCAAATGGGACTCCCAACTCTACGAGCAGTACTTC. This encodes CASKWDSQLYEQYF.

The gene calls are TRBV5-1 and TRBJ2-3, with D perhaps TRBD2 (5 bases). V was pared by 0 bases and J by 1 base, with 6 bases between. The CDR3 spans 14 residues. The germline gives CDR1 SGHRS, CDR2 YFSETQ. The DNA of the CDR3 is TGCGCCAGCAGCTTGGCTAGCCGCACAGATACGCAGTATTTT. Protein product: CASSLASRTDTQYF.

Written as DNA, the CDR3 is TGTGCCAGCAGCTTAGAGGTGACAGCCTACGAGCAGTACTTC. Protein product: CASSLEVTAYEQYF. V usage is TRBV7-2 and J usage is TRBJ2-7; tentatively, D is TRBD1 (5 bases). There are 14 residues in the CDR3. Germline V lookup: CDR1 SGHTA, CDR2 FQGNSA. V lost 1 base and J lost 2, with 9 bases in between.

The chain employs TRBV9 and TRBJ1-2, with 10 positions matching TRBD1. CDR1 and CDR2 from the germline V gene are SGDLS and YYNGEE. V trimming: 2 bases; J trimming: 4 bases; junction bases outside the gene matches: 5. There are 15 residues in the CDR3. CDR3 sequence (DNA): TGTGCCAGCAGCGTTACCTGGGACAGGGGCTATGGCTACACCTTC. This sequence encodes CASSVTWDRGYGYTF.

The genes are TRBV5-4 and TRBJ1-1, with D hard to call. V was clipped by 0 bases and J by 2 bases, with 8 bases between them. This CDR3 spans 14 amino acids. CDR1 is SGHNT and CDR2 is YYREEE in the germline V gene (reference sequence). CDR3 loop: CASSLADSNTEAFF. CDR3 in DNA: TGTGCCAGCAGCTTGGCCGATAGTAACACTGAAGCTTTCTTT.

The genes are TRBV28 and TRBJ2-3; D may be TRBD1 (6 bases). Germline assignment: CDR1 MDHEN and CDR2 SYDVKM. The CDR3 length is 15 residues. The V and J ends lost 6 bases and 2 bases respectively, with 15 bases between them. The CDR3 is CASRTGTLNTDTQYF. The CDR3 region has the DNA TGTGCCAGCAGAACCGGGACACTAAACACAGATACGCAGTATTTT.

This chain's CDR3 is CASSLVADRGINTF. In DNA, the CDR3 is TGTGCCAGCAGCTTAGTGGCGGACAGGGGAATCAACACCTTC. The genes are TRBV7-9 and TRBJ1-2, with 9 bases lining up with TRBD1. Trimming cost V 1 base and J 12 bases; bases outside gene matches: 9. From germline, CDR1 is SEHNR and CDR2 FQNEAQ (reference sequence). CDR3 length: 14 amino acids.

The chain uses TRBV15 and TRBJ2-1; weak D call: TRBD2 (6 bases). The CDR3 consists of 15 residues. Germline loops: CDR1 LNHNV, CDR2 YYDKDF (reference sequence). The V and J ends lost 3 bases and 7 bases respectively, with 16 bases between them. CDR3 in amino acids: CATSSGTLPPNEQFF. Here the CDR3 DNA reads TGTGCCACCAGCAGTGGGACTCTTCCCCCGAATGAGCAGTTCTTC.

The chain links TRBV30 to TRBJ2-2, with TRBD2 matching over 8 bases. Trimming cost V 4 bases and J 5 bases; bases outside gene matches: 9. The germline CDR1 and CDR2 sequences are GTSNPN and SVGIG (reference sequence). The CDR3 runs to 15 residues. The CDR3 spells CAWTNWASGTGELFF. The CDR3 bases are TGTGCCTGGACCAACTGGGCTAGCGGGACCGGGGAGCTGTTTTTT.

The chain uses TRBV11-2 and TRBJ1-2; no clear D. Trimming shortened V by 4 bases and J by 6 bases, and 18 bases separated the two germline ends. Germline CDR1 SGHAT, CDR2 FQNNGV. The CDR3 totals 15 residues. The CDR3 spells CASSSDPSRRDGYTF. The CDR3 DNA reads as TGTGCCAGCAGCTCCGACCCAAGCAGGAGGGATGGCTACACCTTC.

The rearrangement links TRBV5-1 to TRBJ2-3, with 7 bases aligning to TRBD1. CDR1 and CDR2 (germline): SGHRS, YFSETQ. The CDR3 runs 16 residues. Trimming took 4 bases from V and 0 from J; bases not matched to a gene: 8. CDR3 loop: CASSLHPDRSTDTQYF. CDR3 in DNA: TGCGCCAGCAGCCTACATCCGGACAGGAGCACAGATACGCAGTATTTT.

CDR3 sequence reads: CASSPTDRGTGQPQHF. As DNA, the CDR3 is TGTGCCAGCAGTCCGACCGACAGGGGCACGGGTCAGCCCCAGCATTTT. V usage is TRBV27 and J usage is TRBJ1-5; 8 positions match TRBD1. Germline V gene lookup returns CDR1 MNHEY and CDR2 SMNVEV (reference sequence). This CDR3 contains 16 residues. V was pared by 5 bases and J by 6 bases, with 12 bases of the junction left unmatched.

The chain joins TRBV6-6 to TRBJ1-2; 8 nucleotides line up with TRBD1. Germline values: CDR1 MNHNY, CDR2 SVGAGI (reference sequence). CDR3 length equals 16 residues. With 5 bases clipped from V and 0 bases from J, the junction kept 8 bases outside the gene matches. The CDR3 loop reads CASSRQGTQANYGYTF. The CDR3 coding sequence is TGTGCCAGCAGTCGACAGGGGACGCAAGCTAACTATGGCTACACCTTC.

This clone was seen only a few times. The chain has TRBV6-4 and TRBJ2-3, with 8 bases that match TRBD2. The CDR3 is made up of 16 amino acids. The V gene end was trimmed by 1 base and the J gene end by 5 bases; junction bases not matched to a gene: 8. CDR1 and CDR2 (germline): MRHNA, SNTAGT. As DNA, the CDR3 is TGTGCCAGCAGTGACTTGCCGGCGGGGGGACTAGATACGCAGTATTTT. This sequence encodes CASSDLPAGGLDTQYF.

The chain carries TRBV5-6 and TRBJ2-7; D unclear. The CDR3 covers 15 residues. Trimming took 2 bases from V and 7 from J, leaving 19 bases between them. The V gene's germline CDR1 is SGHDT and CDR2 YYEEEE. In DNA form, the CDR3 reads TGTGCCAGCAGCTTTGCTGAGACCTTTTCCGGGGAGCAGTACTTC. It translates to CASSFAETFSGEQYF.

This sequence joins TRBV7-2 and TRBJ2-5, with TRBD2 as a possible D gene (6 bases). The CDR3 sequence is 13 residues long. Germline V gene lookup returns CDR1 SGHTA and CDR2 FQGNSA. Trimming shortened V by 5 bases and J by 6 bases, and 13 bases separated the two germline ends. The CDR3 nucleotides read TGTGCCAGCAGCCCCTGGGACTCGCAGACCCAGTACTTC. This sequence encodes CASSPWDSQTQYF.

J is TRBJ2-7 and V is TRBV21-1; TRBD2, the table's D call, lacks a check against the DNA. TRBV21-1 is a recognized pseudogene. The CDR3 contains 16 residues. CDR3: CASSKDAGYAYREQYF. CDR3 DNA: TGTGCCAGCAGCAAAGACGCGGGGTATGCCTACCGCGAGCAGTACTTC.